What follows are 24 T cell receptor beta chains derived from one specimen sequenced in a study of Graves' ophthalmopathy and Graves' hyperthyroidism. Amplification from RNA transcripts yielded the TCR beta CDR3 regions. HTBI primers primed a first-round RT-PCR, and a second-round multiplex PCR followed. In TCRdb, the multiplex PCR reads were re-called with MiXCR into one record per CDR3 protein. Here the sample spans about 700,000 distinct CDR3 sequences, 40% being singletons. The sample taken for sequencing was peripheral blood. These receptors all come from an adult man with Graves' ophthalmopathy.

V is TRBV6-5 and J is TRBJ1-3; no clear D. This CDR3 has 13 amino acids. CDR1 MNHEY and CDR2 SVGAGI come from the germline V gene. Trimming left V 8 bases short and J 0 bases short, with 8 bases between. CDR3 residues: CASRTGSGNTIYF. CDR3 in DNA: TGTGCCAGCCGGACGGGCTCTGGAAACACCATATATTTT.

This clonotype occurred many times. The CDR3 sequence: CSVGPQGTNEKLFF. The CDR3 coding sequence is TGCAGCGTCGGCCCGCAGGGAACTAATGAAAAACTGTTTTTT. The chain recombines TRBV29-1 with TRBJ1-4, with D maybe TRBD1 (5 bases). The CDR3 sequence is 14 residues long. The ends were cut back, 6 bases at V and 1 base at J, with 12 bases in the middle. CDR1 and CDR2 from the germline V gene are SQVTM and ANQGSEA.

This rearrangement joins TRBV6-5 to TRBJ2-5; weak D call: TRBD2 (6 bases). The CDR3 runs to 15 residues. Germline V gene sequence: CDR1 MNHEY, CDR2 SVGAGI. Trimming pared 0 bases from V and 5 bases from J, leaving 13 bases between. The CDR3 reads CASSYSLGSGETQYF. CDR3 bases: TGTGCCAGCAGTTACTCGCTCGGGAGTGGGGAGACCCAGTACTTC.

This rearrangement joins TRBV7-2 to TRBJ2-5, with D tentatively TRBD2 (5 bases). V gave up 6 bases and J gave up 2 bases, with 13 bases separating them. The CDR3 totals 14 residues. Germline lookup yields CDR1 SGHTA and CDR2 FQGNSA. The CDR3 is CASSPLSGQETQYF. The DNA for the CDR3 is TGTGCCAGCAGTCCCTTGAGCGGTCAAGAGACCCAGTACTTC.

The chain uses TRBV29-1 and TRBJ2-5, with D possibly TRBD2 on 6 matching bases. Trimming took off 7 bases at V and 7 bases at J, with 16 bases between the two ends. Germline V lookup: CDR1 SQVTM, CDR2 ANQGSEA. The CDR3 consists of 12 residues. CDR3 nucleotides: TGCAGCGGGGGTCGAATGGGGGGGACCCAGTACTTC. It codes for CSGGRMGGTQYF.

Comment on this clonotype: Since no conserved phenylalanine or tryptophan closes the CDR3, a read error is the likely cause. This chain uses TRBV20-1 with TRBJ2-5; D gene unclear. V lost 5 bases to trimming and J lost 2 bases, with 6 bases between them. There are 11 residues in the CDR3. Germline V gene lookup returns CDR1 DFQATT and CDR2 SNEGSKA (reference sequence). CDR3 bases: TGCAGTGCTCGCAAACAAGAGACCCAGTACTCC. Translating it yields CSARKQETQYS.

A few counts support this clonotype. The chain recombines TRBV5-5 with TRBJ1-1; D not certain. V lost 5 bases to trimming and J lost 0 bases, with 8 bases between them. This CDR3 is 13 amino acids long. The V gene's germline CDR1 is SGHKS and CDR2 YYEKEE (reference sequence). CDR3 DNA sequence: TGTGCCAGCAGATGGGATTTGAACACTGAAGCTTTCTTT. This gives the protein CASRWDLNTEAFF.

V usage is TRBV11-1 and J usage is TRBJ2-5; possible D gene TRBD1, 6 bases. The germline CDR1 and CDR2 sequences are SGHAT and FQDESV (reference sequence). V was pared by 6 bases and J by 4 bases, with 24 bases between. This CDR3 comprises 17 residues. The CDR3 region is CASRGAGAYKDAETQYF. The CDR3 bases are TGTGCCAGCAGAGGGGCAGGGGCGTATAAGGACGCAGAGACCCAGTACTTC.

This chain uses TRBV29-1 with TRBJ1-1; tentatively, D is TRBD1 (5 bases). Trimming cost V 4 bases and J 6 bases, with 15 bases left between them. The length of the CDR3 is 13 residues. The germline V gene encodes CDR1 SQVTM and CDR2 ANQGSEA. The CDR3 loop is CSVVTARGSEAFF. Here the CDR3 DNA reads TGCAGCGTTGTAACGGCACGGGGCTCTGAAGCTTTCTTT.

This clonotype was found a few times. This sequence joins TRBV7-9 and TRBJ2-2, with D hard to call. The CDR3 sequence is 17 residues long. Germline V lookup: CDR1 SEHNR, CDR2 FQNEAQ (reference sequence). Between the trimmed V and J ends, which lost 1 base and 6 bases, there was a span of 18 bases. The CDR3 is CASSLVGSGPSSGELFF. The CDR3, as DNA: TGTGCCAGCAGCTTAGTTGGATCAGGCCCTTCGTCCGGGGAGCTGTTTTTT.

This chain connects TRBV25-1 to TRBJ1-2, with 7 bases identical to TRBD1. The CDR3 totals 12 residues. V shed 8 bases, J shed 6 bases, and the junction held 6 bases outside the gene matches. Per germline, CDR1 MGHDK and CDR2 SYGVNS. The CDR3 nucleotides are TGTGCCAGCTCCGACAGGGCTCATGGCTACACCTTC. Residues: CASSDRAHGYTF.

V gene TRBV25-1 combines with J gene TRBJ2-2, with 13 bases matching TRBD2. The V gene's germline CDR1 is MGHDK and CDR2 SYGVNS. With 4 bases clipped from V and 6 bases from J, the junction kept 2 bases outside the gene matches. This CDR3 is built from 15 residues. The CDR3 is CASSVTSGGAGELFF. In DNA form, the CDR3 reads TGTGCCAGCAGTGTCACTAGCGGGGGGGCCGGGGAGCTGTTTTTT.

This rearrangement joins TRBV7-9 to TRBJ2-7; D might be TRBD1 (7 bases). CDR3 length: 15 residues. V was trimmed by 1 base and J by 9 bases, leaving 19 bases between them. CDR1 and CDR2 from the germline V gene are SEHNR and FQNEAQ (reference sequence). CDR3 DNA sequence: TGTGCCAGCAGCTTAGAGGGGCAGGGGGGATTTGGGCAGTACTTC. The encoded protein is CASSLEGQGGFGQYF. The full variable domain, with the rest looked up from reference TRBV7-9 and TRBJ2-7, is DTGVSQNPRHKITKRGQNVTFRCDPISEHNRLYWYRQTLGQGPEFLTYFQNEAQLEKSRLLSDRFSAERPKGSFSTLEIQRTEQGDSAMYLCASSLEGQGGFGQYFGPGTRLTVT.

Turning to this clonotype: It may be a read error: a sequence one base away is much more abundant. J is TRBJ1-1 and V is TRBV10-2, with 7 positions matching TRBD1. Germline V gives CDR1 WSHSY, CDR2 SAAADI. V was clipped by 6 bases and J by 6 bases; unmatched bases: 10. CDR3 length: 14 amino acids. The CDR3 nucleotides read TGCGCCAGCAGACACAGGGGTTCCGGCGCTGAAGCTTTCTTT. Protein product: CASRHRGSGAEAFF.

The chain carries TRBV7-2 and TRBJ1-2; D is undetermined. This CDR3 is 13 amino acids long. V was trimmed by 4 bases and J by 4 bases, leaving 10 bases between them. Germline CDR1 and CDR2: SGHTA and FQGNSA. The CDR3: CASSSKGGYGYTF. CDR3 DNA sequence: TGTGCCAGCAGCTCCAAGGGTGGCTATGGCTACACCTTC.

The gene calls are TRBV7-2 and TRBJ1-2; 7 nucleotides line up with TRBD1. V lost 5 bases and J lost 6; bases outside the gene matches: 12. The CDR3 has 15 amino acids. Germline V gives CDR1 SGHTA, CDR2 FQGNSA. The CDR3 nucleotides read TGTGCCAGCAGCCAAGATTTAGGGACAGTTAATGGCTACACCTTC. This codes for CASSQDLGTVNGYTF.

This clonotype was recorded a few times. The V gene is TRBV6-6, the J gene TRBJ1-5; D is unresolved. V lost 6 bases and J 4 bases, leaving 10 bases between the germline ends. CDR3 length: 13 residues. Germline V CDR1 and CDR2: MNHNY, SVGAGI (reference sequence). CDR3 coding DNA: TGTGCCAGCAGGAACGGGGTGAATCAGCCCCAGCATTTT. It yields the protein CASRNGVNQPQHF.

The count of this clonotype is one. CDR3 coding DNA: TGTGCCAGCACGCCCTACGAGCAGTACTTC. Residues: CASTPYEQYF. This chain joins TRBV10-3 and TRBJ2-7; no clear D gene. Germline loops: CDR1 ENHRY, CDR2 SYGVKD. With 10 bases removed from V and 2 bases from J, the gap between germline ends came to 6 bases. This CDR3 has 10 amino acids.

This clonotype appeared many times. This chain links TRBV19 with TRBJ1-2, with D possibly TRBD1 on 6 matching bases. The CDR3 length is 13 residues. The ends were cut back, 6 bases at V and 5 bases at J, with 13 bases in the middle. The germline CDR1 and CDR2 sequences are LNHDA and SQIVND (reference sequence). In DNA form, the CDR3 reads TGTGCCAGTAGCCCTACAGGGTGGTATGGCTACACCTTC. Residues: CASSPTGWYGYTF.

The chain has TRBV19 and TRBJ1-2; D ambiguous. The CDR3 has 12 amino acids. Trimming pared 10 bases from V and 0 bases from J, leaving 9 bases between. Germline CDR1 LNHDA, CDR2 SQIVND (reference sequence). The CDR3 DNA is TGTGCCACCCTCCGTACTAACTATGGCTACACCTTC. Encoded protein: CATLRTNYGYTF.

A note on this clonotype: A much larger clone lies a single base off, so this may be a read error. The final CDR3 position lacks the conserved phenylalanine or tryptophan, pointing to a likely read error. This chain uses TRBV19 with TRBJ1-2, with D perhaps matching TRBD1 (6 bases). Germline lookup yields CDR1 LNHDA and CDR2 SQIVND (reference sequence). The CDR3 contains 13 residues. Trimming stripped 3 bases from V and 6 bases from J, with 11 bases between. The CDR3 region has the DNA TGTGCCAGTAGTATCGCCGGGGGCAATGGCTACACCTCC. Encoded protein: CASSIAGGNGYTS.

This clonotype has more than one count but fewer than ten. This chain joins TRBV9 and TRBJ2-7; 7 bases agree with TRBD2. Trimming removed 3 bases from V and 2 bases from J; junction bases left unmatched: 5. Germline loops: CDR1 SGDLS, CDR2 YYNGEE. The CDR3 covers 14 residues. CDR3 protein: CASSEMGGAYEQYF. The CDR3 DNA reads as TGTGCCAGCAGCGAGATGGGAGGGGCCTACGAGCAGTACTTC.

This clonotype was observed a handful of times. This chain joins TRBV20-1 and TRBJ2-7, with TRBD2 matching 7 bases. The germline CDR1 and CDR2 sequences are DFQATT and SNEGSKA (reference sequence). The trim removed 3 bases at V and 5 bases at J, leaving 7 bases unmatched. This CDR3 is 13 amino acids long. The CDR3 DNA follows: TGCAGTGCTAGGACTAGCATCGGCCACGAGCAGTACTTC. Its protein is CSARTSIGHEQYF.

In the case of this clonotype: Mismatch with germline at one junction end may stem from a read error. V usage is TRBV11-1 and J usage is TRBJ2-7; a weak D match, TRBD1 (5 bases). The CDR3 is made up of 17 amino acids. Germline CDR1 reads SGHAT; CDR2 reads FQDESV (reference sequence). The CDR3 DNA sequence: TGCGCCAGCAGCCAAGGTGGGGCGCCAGGGCCAGATCGCGAGCAGTACTTC. Translating it yields CASSQGGAPGPDREQYF.